This T cell receptor beta chain was sequenced during a study of T cell responses to AZD1222 COVID-19 vaccine (dated by TCRdb to about 2021). About the study as a whole: AZD1222 recipients whose second dose came at about 4 weeks and those whose second dose came at about 12 weeks were combined into one group, since spike-specific TCR depth and breadth did not differ between the two schedules. Trial participants were enrolled by age into subgroups of 18-55, 56-69 and 70-plus years, and around 150, 28 and 57 TCR-sequenced participants, respectively, were included in these subgroups. TCR sequencing covered about 230 trial participants: 200 to 220 given two doses of AZD1222 and about 26 given two doses of MenACWY control vaccine.

This clone was recorded a few times. Its antigen has not been determined. No base quality information exists; no much larger clone differs at one position. What this sample's time point label stands for: baseline before first vaccination. The vaccinee samples were drawn from two UK trials, COV001 and COV002, one of which was a single-blind randomized controlled phase 2/3 trial testing AZD1222 (ChAdOx1 nCoV-19) in healthy adults. For TCRbeta chain sequencing, PBMC samples were collected from trial participants at day 0 and at day 28 after the second dose. General study outcomes and caveats: Spike-specific TCR breadth and depth rose significantly after two AZD1222 doses compared with day 0 and with MenACWY recipients. Conclusions about previously exposed vaccinees were limited because only 6 or 7 AZD1222 recipients were SARS-CoV-2 seropositive at baseline. In the small 56-69-year group, the increase in depth fell short of significance, most likely because of low power. Most participants were white British and females outnumbered males, and the authors suggested that clonal diversity may have been underestimated. Reportedly, almost half of the unique spike-specific TCRs recognized epitopes lying outside the regions that are mutated in the B.1.351 and B.1.1.7 variants. The whole spike protein was spanned by vaccine-associated CD4 TCRs, and dominant responses were seen in regions 160-218 and 743-854. Because no samples from the day 14 peak response were available, repertoires could be characterized only after the peak T cell response.

The CDR3 regions of human TCRbeta chains were analyzed by immunosequencing. The source study handled its data this way. TCRs in the repertoires were matched against a reference library of SARS-CoV-2-specific TCRs that had been generated with the MIRA antigen-specificity platform. Breadth meant the fraction of unique TCRs that were SARS-CoV-2-associated, whereas depth meant the fraction of total T cells that were SARS-CoV-2-associated. Using the MIRA data, each spike-specific TCR was assigned both to the spike region to which the TCR was reactive and to a CD4 or CD8 class. Log10-transformed breadth and depth values were compared by one-way ANOVA with Sidak's multiple comparisons tests. Not all clones reach the TCRdb copy of this immuneACCESS table, which keeps in-frame sequences only. Checked studies attribute under half of the gap to unresolved V genes and leave the rest unexplained. The DNA was the basis for D and trimming; V, J and clone size are from that table. This sample lists about 120,000 clones; around nine tenths were detected once. The top ten clones comprise 8.4% of the sample.

V is pared back by 10 bases and J by 1 base, with 20 bases lying between the germline termini. From the cysteine up to the phenylalanine, the CDR3 has a length of 15 residues. Of all the DNA, just the CDR3 is kept, 45 bases in frame from base 1. Per the germline V gene (reference sequence), LNHDA is the CDR1 and SQIVND is the CDR2. The source is an adult in good health. The sample here was peripheral blood, taken on day 0 of AZD1222 vaccination. The rearranged segments are TRBV19 and TRBJ2-7; TRBD1 might be the D gene, on 6 matching bases. The CDR3 sequence is CATRGLYRESYEQYF. Here is the DNA: TGTGCCACCAGAGGCCTATACAGGGAATCCTACGAGCAGTACTTC.